This is a list of T cell receptor beta chains from one sample in a study of Graves' ophthalmopathy and Graves' hyperthyroidism. MiXCR, applied by TCRdb to the multiplex PCR reads, yields one record per CDR3 protein. The sample has about 660,000 distinct CDR3 sequences, under 50% seen once. Sequenced input: peripheral blood. The receptors were gathered from an adult man with Graves' ophthalmopathy. Both conserved end residues are trimmed from each CDR3. D genes are given only for firm matches.

D gene,V gene,J gene,CDR3 protein
-,TRBV29-1,TRBJ2-5,SFRVAEETQY
-,TRBV9,TRBJ1-1,ASSPNPGGEDTEAF
-,TRBV9,TRBJ2-6,ASSPQGGGANVLT
TRBD2,TRBV20-1,TRBJ2-7,SARGGEKVYEQY
-,TRBV5-1,TRBJ1-1,ASSLTAGTEAF
-,TRBV2,TRBJ2-2,ASSPQGSGELF
-,TRBV10-3,TRBJ2-2,ASSRLQDTAVRSSGELF
-,TRBV6-5,TRBJ1-2,ASSEIPYGYT
TRBD2,TRBV7-2,TRBJ2-5,ASSLRTSGETQY
-,TRBV19,TRBJ2-5,ASSIGGAGGQPQY
-,TRBV7-6,TRBJ2-5,ASSLGGLGETQY
-,TRBV4-3,TRBJ1-5,ASSHHWGTGRWGSNQPQH
-,TRBV9,TRBJ1-2,ASSAQGTYGYT
TRBD1,TRBV24-1,TRBJ2-2,ATSADRATTGELF
TRBD1,TRBV7-2,TRBJ2-2,ASSTGTGGASGELF
-,TRBV19,TRBJ1-1,ASRLGMVAF
-,TRBV6-6,TRBJ1-5,AAGGLSNQPQH
TRBD1,TRBV5-1,TRBJ1-1,ASSLGQGKIEAF
-,TRBV19,TRBJ2-2,ASNPGQNTGELF
-,TRBV5-1,TRBJ1-3,ASSVDATSGNTIY
-,TRBV20-1,TRBJ1-2,SASRLAGGHT
TRBD1,TRBV10-3,TRBJ2-5,AISGRTGLVETQY
-,TRBV15,TRBJ2-5,ATSSSWGGVGETQY
-,TRBV7-9,TRBJ1-4,ASSSTSGSSNEKLF
-,TRBV4-1,TRBJ1-1,ASSREPGAGAF
-,TRBV5-8,TRBJ1-6,ASSLDIRRNSPLH
TRBD1,TRBV25-1,TRBJ1-5,ASSGTGTGFNSNQPQH
-,TRBV10-3,TRBJ1-1,AICSARGGGNTEAF
-,TRBV11-2,TRBJ1-2,ASSLATPNYGYT
-,TRBV2,TRBJ2-5,ASSVGRRETQY
-,TRBV2,TRBJ1-2,ASSDNSGEQGYGYT
TRBD1,TRBV29-1,TRBJ1-5,SRGTGGDQPQH
TRBD2,TRBV20-1,TRBJ2-7,SARSGTSGVPYEQY
TRBD1,TRBV12-3/TRBV12-4,TRBJ2-7,ASSSQLGQGIYEQY
-,TRBV7-9,TRBJ1-1,ASNRDVV
-,TRBV7-3,TRBJ2-7,PSSQGTGPIYEQY
-,TRBV15,TRBJ1-2,ATSSQAPLYGYT
TRBD2,TRBV5-1,TRBJ2-7,ASSRGTSGSSYEQY
-,TRBV9,TRBJ2-5,ASSPLAIQETQY
TRBD2,TRBV5-8,TRBJ2-5,ASSSSGSETQY
-,TRBV11-1,TRBJ1-2,ASSSPEGYGYT
-,TRBV7-2,TRBJ2-7,ASSLAFGGSYEQY
TRBD2,TRBV5-8,TRBJ2-7,ASSPGGGATYEQY
TRBD1,TRBV7-9,TRBJ2-5,ASSLWTGGEETQY
-,TRBV29-1,TRBJ1-3,SVDQGIGNTIY
-,TRBV14,TRBJ1-4,ASSQALSEKLF
-,TRBV6-5,TRBJ1-5,ASSGSGWDQPQH
TRBD2,TRBV24-1,TRBJ2-1,ATSDFLAGADNEQF
TRBD2,TRBV4-1,TRBJ2-7,ASSQVLAGIKSYEQY
TRBD2,TRBV20-1,TRBJ2-5,SARDWSGGETQY
-,TRBV6-5,TRBJ1-1,ASSYLVGGDTEAF
-,TRBV20-1,TRBJ2-7,SARLGGEQY
-,TRBV9,TRBJ1-1,ASSAGHMNTEAF
-,TRBV9,TRBJ2-7,ASSVGEDLYEQY
-,TRBV14,TRBJ2-7,ASTAVSAGIREQY
-,TRBV13,TRBJ2-2,ASSRLDSINTGELF
TRBD2,TRBV12-3/TRBV12-4,TRBJ2-2,ASSLIAGATGELF
TRBD2,TRBV2,TRBJ2-3,ASSRWASGSVSDTQY
TRBD1,TRBV15,TRBJ2-7,ATSNRDRFYEQY